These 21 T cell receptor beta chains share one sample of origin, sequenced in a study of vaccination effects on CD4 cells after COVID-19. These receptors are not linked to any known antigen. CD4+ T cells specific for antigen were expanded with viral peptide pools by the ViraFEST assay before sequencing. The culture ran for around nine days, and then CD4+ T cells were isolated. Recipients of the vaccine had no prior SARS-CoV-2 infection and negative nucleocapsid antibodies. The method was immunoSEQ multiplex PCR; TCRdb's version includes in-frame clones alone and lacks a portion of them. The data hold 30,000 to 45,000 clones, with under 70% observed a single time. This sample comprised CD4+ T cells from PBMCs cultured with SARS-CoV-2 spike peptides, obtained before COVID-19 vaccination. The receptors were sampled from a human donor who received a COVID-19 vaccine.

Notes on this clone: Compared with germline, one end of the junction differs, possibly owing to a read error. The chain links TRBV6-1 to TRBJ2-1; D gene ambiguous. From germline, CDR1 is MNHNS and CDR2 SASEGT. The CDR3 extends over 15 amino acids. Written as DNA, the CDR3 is TGTGCCAGCAGTGAAGCCGGTCGTTCCTCCAATGAGCAGTTCTTC. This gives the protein CASSEAGRSSNEQFF.

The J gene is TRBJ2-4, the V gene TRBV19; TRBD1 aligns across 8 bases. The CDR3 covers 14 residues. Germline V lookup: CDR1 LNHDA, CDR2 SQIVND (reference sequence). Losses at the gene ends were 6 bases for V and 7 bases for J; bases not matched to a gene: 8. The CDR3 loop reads CASSQGTGFNIQYF. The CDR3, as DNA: TGTGCCAGTAGCCAAGGGACAGGCTTCAACATTCAGTACTTC.

CDR3 residues: CASSFAGQQETQYF. In nucleotides, the CDR3 is TGTGCCAGCTCATTCGCGGGACAGCAAGAGACCCAGTACTTC. The V and J genes are TRBV18 and TRBJ2-5; possibly TRBD1 for D (7 bases). CDR3 length: 14 amino acids. CDR1 and CDR2 (germline): KGHSH, LQKENI. Trimming cost V 5 bases and J 2 bases, with 12 bases left between them.

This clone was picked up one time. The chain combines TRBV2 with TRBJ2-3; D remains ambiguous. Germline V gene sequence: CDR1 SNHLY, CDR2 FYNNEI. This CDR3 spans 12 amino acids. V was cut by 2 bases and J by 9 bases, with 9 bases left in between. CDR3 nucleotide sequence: TGTGCCAGCAGTGAAACCGGTAACACGCAGTATTTT. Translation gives CASSETGNTQYF.

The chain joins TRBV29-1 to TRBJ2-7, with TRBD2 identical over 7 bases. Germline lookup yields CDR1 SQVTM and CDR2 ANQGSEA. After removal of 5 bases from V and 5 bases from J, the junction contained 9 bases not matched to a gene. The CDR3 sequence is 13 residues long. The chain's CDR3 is CSVRRGGSHEQYF. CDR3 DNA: TGCAGCGTTAGGAGGGGAGGGAGCCACGAGCAGTACTTC.

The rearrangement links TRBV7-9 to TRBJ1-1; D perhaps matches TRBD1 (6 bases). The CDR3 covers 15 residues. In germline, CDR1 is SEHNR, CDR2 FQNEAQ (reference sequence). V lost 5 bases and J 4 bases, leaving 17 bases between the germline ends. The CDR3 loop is CASSPGTIRGTEAFF. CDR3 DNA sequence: TGTGCCAGCAGCCCGGGGACAATTAGGGGCACTGAAGCTTTCTTT. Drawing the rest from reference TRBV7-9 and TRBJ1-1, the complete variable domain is DTGVSQNPRHKITKRGQNVTFRCDPISEHNRLYWYRQTLGQGPEFLTYFQNEAQLEKSRLLSDRFSAERPKGSFSTLEIQRTEQGDSAMYLCASSPGTIRGTEAFFGQGTRLTVV.

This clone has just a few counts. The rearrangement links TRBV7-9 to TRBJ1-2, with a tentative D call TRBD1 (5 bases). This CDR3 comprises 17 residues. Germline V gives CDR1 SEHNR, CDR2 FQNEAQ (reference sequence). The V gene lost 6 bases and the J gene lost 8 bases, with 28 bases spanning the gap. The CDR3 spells CASRPRPISGLEGGYTF. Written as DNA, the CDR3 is TGTGCCAGCAGGCCCCGACCAATATCAGGGCTCGAGGGAGGCTACACCTTC.

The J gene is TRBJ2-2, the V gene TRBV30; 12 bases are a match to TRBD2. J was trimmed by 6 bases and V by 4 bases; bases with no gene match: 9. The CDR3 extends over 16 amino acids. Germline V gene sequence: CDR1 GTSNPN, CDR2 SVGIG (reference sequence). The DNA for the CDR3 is TGTGCCTGGACCCCCCGACTAGCGGGAGCTCCCGGGGAGCTGTTTTTT. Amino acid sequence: CAWTPRLAGAPGELFF.

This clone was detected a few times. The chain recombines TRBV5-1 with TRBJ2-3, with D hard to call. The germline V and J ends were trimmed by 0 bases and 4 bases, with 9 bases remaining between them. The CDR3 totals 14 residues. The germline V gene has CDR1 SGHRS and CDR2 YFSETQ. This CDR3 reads CASSLDKPADTQYF. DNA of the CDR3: TGCGCCAGCAGCTTGGATAAACCGGCAGATACGCAGTATTTT.

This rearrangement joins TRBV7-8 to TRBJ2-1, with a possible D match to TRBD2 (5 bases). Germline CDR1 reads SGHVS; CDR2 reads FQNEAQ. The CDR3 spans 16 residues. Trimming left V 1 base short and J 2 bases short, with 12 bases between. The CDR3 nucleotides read TGTGCCAGCAGCTTAGTTCGCGGGCCCGCCTACAATGAGCAGTTCTTC. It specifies CASSLVRGPAYNEQFF. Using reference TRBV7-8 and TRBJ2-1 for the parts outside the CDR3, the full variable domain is GAGVSQSPRYKVAKRGQDVALRCDPISGHVSLFWYQQALGQGPEFLTYFQNEAQLDKSGLPSDRFFAERPEGSVSTLKIQRTQQEDSAVYLCASSLVRGPAYNEQFFGPGTRLTVL.

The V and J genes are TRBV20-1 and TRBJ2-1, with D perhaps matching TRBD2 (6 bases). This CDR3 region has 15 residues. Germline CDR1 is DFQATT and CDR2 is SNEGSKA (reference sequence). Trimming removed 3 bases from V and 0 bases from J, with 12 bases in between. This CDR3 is CSASGRGSSYNEQFF. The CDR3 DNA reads TGCAGTGCTAGTGGTCGGGGGAGCTCCTACAATGAGCAGTTCTTC.

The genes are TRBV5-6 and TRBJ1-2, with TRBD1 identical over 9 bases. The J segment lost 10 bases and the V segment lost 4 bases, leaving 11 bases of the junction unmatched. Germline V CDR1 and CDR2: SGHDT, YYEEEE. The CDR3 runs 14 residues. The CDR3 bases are TGTGCCAGCAGCCGAGCCGGGACAGGGAAGGACTACACCTTC. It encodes CASSRAGTGKDYTF. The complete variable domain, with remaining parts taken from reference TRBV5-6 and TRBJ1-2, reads DAGVTQSPTHLIKTRGQQVTLRCSPKSGHDTVSWYQQALGQGPQFIFQYYEEEERQRGNFPDRFSGHQFPNYSSELNVNALLLGDSALYLCASSRAGTGKDYTFGSGTRLTVV.

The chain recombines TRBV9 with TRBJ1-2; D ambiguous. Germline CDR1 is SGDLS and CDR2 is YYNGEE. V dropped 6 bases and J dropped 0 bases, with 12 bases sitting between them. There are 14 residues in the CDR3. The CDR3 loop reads CASTFGDSNYGYTF. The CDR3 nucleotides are TGTGCCAGCACCTTCGGGGATTCTAACTATGGCTACACCTTC.

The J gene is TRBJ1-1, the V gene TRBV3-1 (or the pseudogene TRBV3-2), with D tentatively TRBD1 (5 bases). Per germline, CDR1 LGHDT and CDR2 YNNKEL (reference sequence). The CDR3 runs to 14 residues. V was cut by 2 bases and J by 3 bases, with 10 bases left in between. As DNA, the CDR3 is TGTGCCAGCAGCCAACACGTGGGGGACACTGAAGCTTTCTTT. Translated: CASSQHVGDTEAFF.

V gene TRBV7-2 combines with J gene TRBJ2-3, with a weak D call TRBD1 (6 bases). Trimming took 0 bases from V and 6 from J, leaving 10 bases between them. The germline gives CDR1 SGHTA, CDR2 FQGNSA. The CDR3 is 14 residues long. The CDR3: CASSLAGAADTQYF. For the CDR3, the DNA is TGTGCCAGCAGCTTAGCGGGGGCGGCGGATACGCAGTATTTT.

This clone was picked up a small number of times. CDR3 protein: CASSLTEMNTEAFF. The CDR3 coding sequence is TGTGCCAGCAGCTTGACAGAAATGAACACTGAAGCTTTCTTT. The rearrangement uses TRBV7-2 and TRBJ1-1, with D tentatively TRBD1 (5 bases). The CDR3 spans 14 residues. V was pared by 3 bases and J by 0 bases, with 8 bases between. Germline V gene data show CDR1 as SGHTA and CDR2 as FQGNSA.

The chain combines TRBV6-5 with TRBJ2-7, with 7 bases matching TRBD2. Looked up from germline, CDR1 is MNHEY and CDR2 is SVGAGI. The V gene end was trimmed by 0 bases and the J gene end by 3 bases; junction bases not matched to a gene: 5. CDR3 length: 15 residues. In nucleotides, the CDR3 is TGTGCCAGCAGTTACTCGAAGACTAGCTTCTACGAGCAGTACTTC. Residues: CASSYSKTSFYEQYF.

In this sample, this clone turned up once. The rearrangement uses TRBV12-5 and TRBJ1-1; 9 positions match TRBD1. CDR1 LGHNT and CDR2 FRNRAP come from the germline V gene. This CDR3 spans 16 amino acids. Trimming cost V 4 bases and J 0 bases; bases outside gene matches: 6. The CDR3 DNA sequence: TGTGCTAGTGGTTCCGCCTGGACAGGGGTGAACACTGAAGCTTTCTTT. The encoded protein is CASGSAWTGVNTEAFF.

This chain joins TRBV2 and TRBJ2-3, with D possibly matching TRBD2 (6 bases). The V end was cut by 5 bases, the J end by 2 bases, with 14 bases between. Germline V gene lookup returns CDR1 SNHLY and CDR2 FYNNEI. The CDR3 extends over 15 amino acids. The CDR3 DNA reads TGTGCCAGCAGTAAGGGGACTGGTTTCACAGATACGCAGTATTTT. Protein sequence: CASSKGTGFTDTQYF.

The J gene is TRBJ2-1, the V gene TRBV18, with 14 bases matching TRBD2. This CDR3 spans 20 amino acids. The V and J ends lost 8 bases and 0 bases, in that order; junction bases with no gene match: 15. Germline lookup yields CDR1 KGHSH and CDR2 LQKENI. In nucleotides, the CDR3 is TGTGCCAGCCGAAGACGACTAGCGGGAGGGCCGGGACGCTCCTACAATGAGCAGTTCTTC. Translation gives CASRRRLAGGPGRSYNEQFF.

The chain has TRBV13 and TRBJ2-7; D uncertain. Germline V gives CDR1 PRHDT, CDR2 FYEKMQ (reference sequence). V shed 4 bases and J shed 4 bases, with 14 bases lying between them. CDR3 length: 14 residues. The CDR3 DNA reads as TGTGCCAGCAGCTCCGGCCCCGAAGGGTACGAGCAGTACTTC. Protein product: CASSSGPEGYEQYF.